This TCR beta chain was recovered during a study of PD-L1 blockade in urothelial cancer. Method: immunoSEQ multiplex PCR; TCRdb's copy keeps in-frame clones and lacks some. The sample consists of around 49,000 clones, about 88% of them appearing once. This CDR3 spans 14 amino acids. J was trimmed by 3 bases and V by 0 bases; bases with no gene match: 2. The germline V gene has CDR1 GTSNPN and CDR2 SVGIG (reference sequence). Noted time point: peripheral blood 6 weeks after treatment start. The sequence was obtained from a man in his sixties with urothelial cancer. The rearrangement joins TRBV30 to TRBJ1-1; the match to TRBD1 covers 9 bases. This specimen was PBMCs, taken around atezolizumab (anti-PD-L1) treatment. The CDR3 DNA sequence: TGTGCCTGGAGTGTAGGGACAGGGTACACTGAAGCTTTCTTT. This codes for CAWSVGTGYTEAFF.